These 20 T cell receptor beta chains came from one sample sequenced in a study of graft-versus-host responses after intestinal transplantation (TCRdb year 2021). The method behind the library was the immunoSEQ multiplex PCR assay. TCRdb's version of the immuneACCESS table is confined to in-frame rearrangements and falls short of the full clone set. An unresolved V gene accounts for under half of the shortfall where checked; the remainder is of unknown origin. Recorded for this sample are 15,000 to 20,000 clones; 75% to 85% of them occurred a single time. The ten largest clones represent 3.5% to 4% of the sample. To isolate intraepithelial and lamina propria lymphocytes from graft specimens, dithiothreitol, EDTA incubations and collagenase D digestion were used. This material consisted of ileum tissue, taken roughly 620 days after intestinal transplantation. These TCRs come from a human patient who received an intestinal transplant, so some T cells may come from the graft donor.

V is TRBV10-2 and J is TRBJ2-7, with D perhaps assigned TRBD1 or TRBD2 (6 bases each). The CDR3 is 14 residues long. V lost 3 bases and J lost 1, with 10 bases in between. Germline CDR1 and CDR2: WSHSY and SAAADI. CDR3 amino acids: CASSEPGASYEQYF. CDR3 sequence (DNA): TGCGCCAGCAGTGAACCGGGGGCTTCCTACGAGCAGTACTTC.

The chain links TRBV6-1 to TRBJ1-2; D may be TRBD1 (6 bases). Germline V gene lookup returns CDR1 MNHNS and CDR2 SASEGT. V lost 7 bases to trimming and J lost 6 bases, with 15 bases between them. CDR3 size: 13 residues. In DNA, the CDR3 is TGTGCCAGCAAGGAGGGGGACGGCAATGGCTACACCTTC. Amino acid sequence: CASKEGDGNGYTF.

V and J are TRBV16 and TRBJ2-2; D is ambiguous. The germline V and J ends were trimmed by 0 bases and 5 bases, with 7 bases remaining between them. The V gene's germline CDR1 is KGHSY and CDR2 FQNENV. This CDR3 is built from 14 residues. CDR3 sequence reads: CASSQSSRTGELFF. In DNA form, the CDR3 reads TGTGCCAGCAGCCAATCGTCGCGAACCGGGGAGCTGTTTTTT. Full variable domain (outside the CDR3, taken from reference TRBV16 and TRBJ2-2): GEEVAQTPKHLVRGEGQKAKLYCAPIKGHSYVFWYQQVLKNEFKFLISFQNENVFDETGMPKERFSAKCLPNSPCSLEIQATKLEDSAVYFCASSQSSRTGELFFGEGSRLTVL.

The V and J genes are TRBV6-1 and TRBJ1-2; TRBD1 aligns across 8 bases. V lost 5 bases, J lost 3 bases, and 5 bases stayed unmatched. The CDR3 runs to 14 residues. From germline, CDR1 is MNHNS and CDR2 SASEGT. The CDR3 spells CASSYGQGDYGYTF. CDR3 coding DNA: TGTGCCAGCAGTTATGGACAGGGAGACTATGGCTACACCTTC.

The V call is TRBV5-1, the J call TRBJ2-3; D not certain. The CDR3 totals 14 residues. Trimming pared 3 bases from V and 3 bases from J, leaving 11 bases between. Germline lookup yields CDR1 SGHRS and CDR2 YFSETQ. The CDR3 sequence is CASSYPGLTDTQYF. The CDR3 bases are TGCGCCAGCAGCTACCCGGGTCTGACAGATACGCAGTATTTT. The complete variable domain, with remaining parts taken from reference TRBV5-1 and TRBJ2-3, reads KAGVTQTPRYLIKTRGQQVTLSCSPISGHRSVSWYQQTPGQGLQFLFEYFSETQRNKGNFPGRFSGRQFSNSRSEMNVSTLELGDSALYLCASSYPGLTDTQYFGPGTRLTVL.

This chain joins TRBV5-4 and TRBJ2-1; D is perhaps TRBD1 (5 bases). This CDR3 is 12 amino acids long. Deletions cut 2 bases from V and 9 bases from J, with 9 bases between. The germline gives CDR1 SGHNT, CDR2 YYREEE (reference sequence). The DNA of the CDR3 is TGTGCCAGCAGCTTAGCAGGGCTTGAGCAGTTCTTC. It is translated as CASSLAGLEQFF.

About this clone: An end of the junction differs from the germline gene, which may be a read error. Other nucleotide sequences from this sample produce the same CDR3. The CDR3: CASSQEGPPNYEQYF. The CDR3, as DNA: TGTGCCAGTAGCCAAGAGGGGCCACCCAACTACGAGCAGTACTTC. The V gene is TRBV4-2, the J gene TRBJ2-7; D could derive from TRBD1 or TRBD2 (5 bases each). Germline V gene sequence: CDR1 LGHNA, CDR2 YNFKEQ. The CDR3 length is 15 residues.

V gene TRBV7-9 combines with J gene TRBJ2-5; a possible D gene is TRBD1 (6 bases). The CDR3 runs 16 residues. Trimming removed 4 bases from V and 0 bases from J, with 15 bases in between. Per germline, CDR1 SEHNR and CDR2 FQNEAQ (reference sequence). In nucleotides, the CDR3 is TGTGCCAGCAGCTCAGTACAGGGAGACTACCAAGAGACCCAGTACTTC. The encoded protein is CASSSVQGDYQETQYF.

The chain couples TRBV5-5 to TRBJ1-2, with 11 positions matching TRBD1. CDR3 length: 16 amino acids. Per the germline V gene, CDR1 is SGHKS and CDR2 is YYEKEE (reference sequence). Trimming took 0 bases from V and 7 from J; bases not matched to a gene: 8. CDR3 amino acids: CASSLGTGGAGFGYTF. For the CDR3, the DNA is TGTGCCAGCAGCTTGGGGACAGGGGGCGCGGGATTTGGCTACACCTTC.

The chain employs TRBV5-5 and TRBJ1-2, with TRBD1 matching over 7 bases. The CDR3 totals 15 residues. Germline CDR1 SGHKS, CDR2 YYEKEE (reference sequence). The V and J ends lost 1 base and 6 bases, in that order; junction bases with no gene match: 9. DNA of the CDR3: TGTGCCAGCAGCTTGAAAAGGACAGGCGAGGATGGCTACACCTTC. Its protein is CASSLKRTGEDGYTF.

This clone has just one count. This chain's CDR3 is CASRSGLSYEQYF. CDR3 DNA: TGTGCCAGCAGGTCCGGGCTATCCTACGAGCAGTACTTC. The chain carries TRBV28 and TRBJ2-7; no reliable D call. This CDR3 region has 13 residues. Germline V lookup: CDR1 MDHEN, CDR2 SYDVKM. Between the trimmed V and J ends, which lost 6 bases and 1 base, there was a span of 10 bases. The whole variable domain, filled in from reference TRBV28 and TRBJ2-7, reads DVKVTQSSRYLVKRTGEKVFLECVQDMDHENMFWYRQDPGLGLRLIYFSYDVKMKEKGDIPEGYSVSREKKERFSLILESASTNQTSMYLCASRSGLSYEQYFGPGTRLTVT.

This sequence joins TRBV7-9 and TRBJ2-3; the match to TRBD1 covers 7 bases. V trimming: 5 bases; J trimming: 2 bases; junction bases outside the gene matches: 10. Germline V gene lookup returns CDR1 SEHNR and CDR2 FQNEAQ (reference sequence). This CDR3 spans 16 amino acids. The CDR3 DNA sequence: TGTGCCAGCAGCCCTAGGGGGCAGGGATACACAGATACGCAGTATTTT. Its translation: CASSPRGQGYTDTQYF. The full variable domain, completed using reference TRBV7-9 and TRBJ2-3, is DTGVSQNPRHKITKRGQNVTFRCDPISEHNRLYWYRQTLGQGPEFLTYFQNEAQLEKSRLLSDRFSAERPKGSFSTLEIQRTEQGDSAMYLCASSPRGQGYTDTQYFGPGTRLTVL.

In DNA, the CDR3 is TGTGCCAGCAGCCCCGAGCCTCCGGGACAGGGGATGGGTGGCTACACCTTC. Encoded protein: CASSPEPPGQGMGGYTF. The V and J genes are TRBV5-4 and TRBJ1-2; 10 bases agree with TRBD1. The junction had 16 bases not matched to a gene; V was cut back by 4 bases and J by 7 bases. Germline V lookup: CDR1 SGHNT, CDR2 YYREEE (reference sequence). This CDR3 comprises 17 residues. Looking up the rest from reference TRBV5-4 and TRBJ1-2 gives the full variable domain: ETGVTQSPTHLIKTRGQQVTLRCSSQSGHNTVSWYQQALGQGPQFIFQYYREEENGRGNFPPRFSGLQFPNYSSELNVNALELDDSALYLCASSPEPPGQGMGGYTFGSGTRLTVV.

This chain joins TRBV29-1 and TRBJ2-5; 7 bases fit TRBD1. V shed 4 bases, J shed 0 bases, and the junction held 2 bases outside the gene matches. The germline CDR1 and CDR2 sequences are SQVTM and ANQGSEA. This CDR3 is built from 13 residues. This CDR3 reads CSVAGQNQETQYF. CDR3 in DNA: TGCAGCGTTGCGGGACAGAACCAAGAGACCCAGTACTTC.

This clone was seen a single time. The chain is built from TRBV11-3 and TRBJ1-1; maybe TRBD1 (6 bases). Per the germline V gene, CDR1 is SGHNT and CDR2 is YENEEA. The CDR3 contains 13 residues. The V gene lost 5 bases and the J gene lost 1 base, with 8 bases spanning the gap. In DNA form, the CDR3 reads TGTGCCAGCAGCCAGGACAGGAACACTGAAGCTTTCTTT. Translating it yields CASSQDRNTEAFF.

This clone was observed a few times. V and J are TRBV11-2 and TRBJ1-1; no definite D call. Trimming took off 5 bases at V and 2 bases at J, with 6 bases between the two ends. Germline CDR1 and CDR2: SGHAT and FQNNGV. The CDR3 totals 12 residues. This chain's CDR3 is CASSPANTEAFF. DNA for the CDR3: TGTGCCAGCAGCCCGGCAAACACTGAAGCTTTCTTT.

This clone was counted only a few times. The CDR3 loop reads CASSLANQPQHF. The CDR3, as DNA: TGTGCCAGCAGCTTAGCTAATCAGCCCCAGCATTTT. The genes are TRBV7-9 and TRBJ1-5; D is unresolved. CDR1 and CDR2 (germline): SEHNR, FQNEAQ (reference sequence). The CDR3 is made up of 12 amino acids. Trimming cost V 0 bases and J 4 bases, with 1 base left between them.

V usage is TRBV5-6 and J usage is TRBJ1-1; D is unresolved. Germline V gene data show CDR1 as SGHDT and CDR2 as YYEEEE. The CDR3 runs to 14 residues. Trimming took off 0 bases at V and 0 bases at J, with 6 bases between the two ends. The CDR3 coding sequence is TGTGCCAGCAGCTTGGGGCAGGTGAACACTGAAGCTTTCTTT. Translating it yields CASSLGQVNTEAFF.

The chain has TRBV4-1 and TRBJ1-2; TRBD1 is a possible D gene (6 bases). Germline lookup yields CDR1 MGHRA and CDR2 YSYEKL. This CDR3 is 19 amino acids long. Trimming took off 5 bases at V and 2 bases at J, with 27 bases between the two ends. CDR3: CASSLLTGFGNTGNYGYTF. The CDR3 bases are TGCGCCAGCAGCTTACTTACAGGGTTTGGTAATACAGGGAACTATGGCTACACCTTC.

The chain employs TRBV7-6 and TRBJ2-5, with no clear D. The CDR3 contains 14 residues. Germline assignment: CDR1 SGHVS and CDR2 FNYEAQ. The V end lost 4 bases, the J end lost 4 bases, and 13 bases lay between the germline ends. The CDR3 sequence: CASSSAVALETQYF. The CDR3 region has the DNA TGTGCCAGCAGCTCCGCGGTGGCACTAGAGACCCAGTACTTC.